One and the same sample provided the 5 T cell receptor beta chains below, sequenced in a study of blood T cell repertoires in COVID-19. Libraries were prepared by immunoSEQ multiplex PCR; TCRdb keeps only in-frame clonotypes and omits some of them. The sample has 200,000 or so clones, approximately 83% seen once; the top ten hold around 2%. Sequences were obtained from peripheral blood. These TCRs come from a woman aged 60 to 75 with acute or convalescent COVID-19.

The rearrangement joins TRBV15 to TRBJ1-2; D not resolved. With 8 bases removed from V and 2 bases from J, the gap between germline ends came to 12 bases. This CDR3 region has 13 residues. The V gene's germline CDR1 is LNHNV and CDR2 YYDKDF (reference sequence). Written as DNA, the CDR3 is TGTGCCACCCAAGACTTGGTGAACTATGGCTACACCTTC. Encoded protein: CATQDLVNYGYTF. The full variable domain, rest sourced from reference TRBV15 and TRBJ1-2, is DAMVIQNPRYQVTQFGKPVTLSCSQTLNHNVMYWYQQKSSQAPKLLFHYYDKDFNNEADTPDNFQSRRPNTSFCFLDIRSPGLGDTAMYLCATQDLVNYGYTFGSGTRLTVV.

CDR3 sequence (DNA): TGTGCCAGCAGCCCGACAGGACCCTACGAGCAGTACTTC. Translated: CASSPTGPYEQYF. The chain links TRBV11-1 to TRBJ2-7; TRBD1 is a possible D gene (6 bases). Trimming removed 5 bases at V and 2 bases at J, with 10 bases between. CDR3 length equals 13 residues. Germline V gives CDR1 SGHAT, CDR2 FQDESV (reference sequence).

This clone was found once. The chain couples TRBV9 to TRBJ1-3; D may be TRBD1 (5 bases). Germline V CDR1 and CDR2: SGDLS, YYNGEE. The length of the CDR3 is 18 residues. V gave up 3 bases and J gave up 0 bases, with 19 bases separating them. CDR3 coding DNA: TGTGCCAGCAGCGCGACACCAATGGGGGGAAGCTCTGGAAACACCATATATTTT. Translating gives CASSATPMGGSSGNTIYF.

This clone was recorded once. The chain is built from TRBV7-2 and TRBJ2-5, with 7 bases that match TRBD2. The CDR3 is 16 amino acids. The V gene end was trimmed by 5 bases and the J gene end by 2 bases; junction bases not matched to a gene: 11. Looked up from germline, CDR1 is SGHTA and CDR2 is FQGNSA. This CDR3 reads CASSLERGGLQETQYF. CDR3 bases: TGTGCCAGCAGCCTAGAGAGGGGAGGGCTGCAAGAGACCCAGTACTTC.

V gene TRBV2 combines with J gene TRBJ1-2; D not certain. V gave up 7 bases and J gave up 4 bases, with 22 bases separating them. Per the germline V gene, CDR1 is SNHLY and CDR2 is FYNNEI. This CDR3 has 16 amino acids. The CDR3 region has the DNA TGTGCCAGCAAAGTGGAGGGTTTAGCGTCAAGCTATGGCTACACCTTC. This sequence encodes CASKVEGLASSYGYTF.